The rows below give T cell receptor beta chains drawn from one sample of a study of low-dose radiotherapy and immunotherapy resistance in tumors. TCRdb redid the calling of the reads with MiXCR, one entry per CDR3 protein. This table has roughly 30,000 distinct CDR3 sequences, approximately 54% appearing once. The starting material was PBMCs, obtained after low-dose radiotherapy plus immunotherapy. The receptors shown here come from a male donor with gallbladder cancer. The CDR3 runs from the conserved cysteine through the conserved F or W. Each record gives: V gene, J gene, D gene, clone size, CDR3 protein, CDR3 DNA. D genes are given only for firm matches. Size tells how often a clone was seen (once, few, many) or the class of an expanded clone, and some rows leave it out.

V: TRBV18; J: TRBJ2-3; D: TRBD1; size: few; CDR3: CASSPGQVGTDTQYF; DNA: TGTGCCAGCTCACCCGGACAGGTGGGCACAGATACGCAGTATTTT
V: TRBV30; J: TRBJ1-3; D: -; size: many; CDR3: CASAGKSSGNTIYF; DNA: TGTGCCTCCGCCGGGAAGAGCTCTGGAAACACCATATATTTT
V: TRBV19; J: TRBJ1-5; D: -; size: -; CDR3: CASRDTGHSNQPQHF; DNA: TGTGCCAGTAGGGACACAGGTCATAGCAATCAGCCCCAGCATTTT
V: TRBV27; J: TRBJ1-2; D: TRBD1; size: -; CDR3: CASSPGGAGNYGYTF; DNA: TGTGCCAGCAGTCCAGGGGGCGCCGGTAACTATGGCTACACCTTC
V: TRBV9; J: TRBJ1-1; D: -; size: -; CDR3: CASSQISAGNTEAFF; DNA: TGTGCCAGCAGCCAAATATCCGCGGGGAACACTGAAGCTTTCTTT
V: TRBV3-1; J: TRBJ2-7; D: TRBD2; size: few; CDR3: CASSLMPSGGIGEQYF; DNA: TGTGCCAGCAGCCTGATGCCTAGCGGGGGGATCGGGGAGCAGTACTTC
V: TRBV5-1; J: TRBJ2-3; D: -; size: -; CDR3: CASSVSDPDTQYF; DNA: TGCGCCAGCAGCGTATCAGATCCAGATACGCAGTATTTT
V: TRBV19; J: TRBJ1-1; D: -; size: -; CDR3: CASSIARRIRGTEAFF; DNA: TGTGCCAGTAGTATAGCGAGGAGGATTCGCGGGACTGAAGCTTTCTTT
V: TRBV5-4; J: TRBJ2-3; D: -; size: -; CDR3: CASSPAYINGADTQYF; DNA: TGTGCCAGCAGCCCGGCATACATCAACGGGGCAGATACGCAGTATTTT
V: TRBV27; J: TRBJ1-2; D: -; size: medium-sized; CDR3: CASSFGRDYGYTF; DNA: TGTGCCAGCAGTTTCGGCAGGGACTATGGCTACACCTTC
V: TRBV28; J: TRBJ1-1; D: TRBD1; size: -; CDR3: CASRGDRGRAEAFF; DNA: TGTGCCAGCAGAGGCGACAGGGGTCGCGCTGAAGCTTTCTTT
V: TRBV7-9; J: TRBJ1-2; D: -; size: many; CDR3: CASSWGAGDYGYTF; DNA: TGTGCCAGCAGCTGGGGTGCAGGGGACTATGGCTACACCTTC
V: TRBV29-1; J: TRBJ2-3; D: TRBD2; size: -; CDR3: CSVEDLSGFTDTQYF; DNA: TGCAGCGTTGAAGATCTTAGCGGGTTCACAGATACGCAGTATTTT
V: TRBV10-3; J: TRBJ1-4; D: -; size: few; CDR3: CAISGGSNEKLFF; DNA: TGTGCCATCAGTGGGGGGTCTAATGAAAAACTGTTTTTT
V: TRBV5-4; J: TRBJ2-1; D: TRBD2; size: -; CDR3: CASTPGVAGVNNEQFF; DNA: TGTGCCAGCACCCCGGGGGTAGCGGGAGTAAACAATGAGCAGTTCTTC
V: TRBV24-1; J: TRBJ1-2; D: -; size: -; CDR3: CATSEPGGEEYGYTF; DNA: TGTGCCACCAGTGAGCCCGGAGGCGAAGAGTATGGCTACACCTTC
V: TRBV28; J: TRBJ2-1; D: TRBD1; size: once; CDR3: CASSYRDRGNNEQFF; DNA: TGTGCCAGCAGTTACCGGGACAGGGGGAACAATGAGCAGTTCTTC
V: TRBV2; J: TRBJ2-2; D: -; size: many; CDR3: CASRRTPNTGELFF; DNA: TGTGCCAGCAGACGGACTCCGAACACCGGGGAGCTGTTTTTT
V: TRBV28; J: TRBJ2-7; D: TRBD2; size: -; CDR3: CASTNGGRGFYEQYF; DNA: TGTGCCAGCACCAACGGCGGGAGAGGTTTTTACGAGCAGTACTTC
V: TRBV5-8; J: TRBJ2-7; D: -; size: many; CDR3: CASSHLTGRYDEQYF; DNA: TGTGCCAGCAGCCACCTAACAGGGAGGTATGACGAGCAGTACTTC
V: TRBV9; J: TRBJ1-2; D: -; size: -; CDR3: CASSVGTTNNYGYTF; DNA: TGTGCCAGCAGCGTCGGCACAACAAACAACTATGGCTACACCTTC
V: TRBV27; J: TRBJ2-1; D: -; size: many; CDR3: CATLGLRAGYNEQFF; DNA: TGTGCCACCCTCGGTCTCCGGGCAGGGTACAATGAGCAGTTCTTC
V: TRBV6-1; J: TRBJ2-7; D: -; size: -; CDR3: CASEGDLFYEQYF; DNA: TGTGCCAGCGAGGGGGACTTATTCTACGAGCAGTACTTC
V: TRBV13; J: TRBJ1-3; D: -; size: -; CDR3: CASSGRQAGNTIYF; DNA: TGTGCCAGCAGCGGAAGACAAGCTGGAAACACCATATATTTT
V: TRBV3-1; J: TRBJ2-7; D: -; size: -; CDR3: CASSRGGRAYEQYF; DNA: TGTGCCAGCAGCCGGGGGGGCCGTGCCTACGAGCAGTACTTC
V: TRBV12-3/TRBV12-4; J: TRBJ2-2; D: TRBD2; size: -; CDR3: CASRPPGLGSAGELFF; DNA: TGTGCCAGCAGACCCCCGGGACTAGGGTCCGCCGGGGAGCTGTTTTTT
V: TRBV4-2; J: TRBJ2-3; D: -; size: -; CDR3: CASSQDVSEARTDTQYF; DNA: TGTGCCAGCAGCCAAGATGTATCCGAGGCCCGCACAGATACGCAGTATTTT
V: TRBV11-2; J: TRBJ2-7; D: TRBD2; size: few; CDR3: CASSPGSSGTYEQYF; DNA: TGTGCCAGCAGCCCAGGGTCTAGCGGTACCTACGAGCAGTACTTC
V: TRBV9; J: TRBJ2-1; D: TRBD2; size: -; CDR3: CASSVVQRWEGEQFF; DNA: TGTGCCAGCAGCGTAGTACAACGGTGGGAGGGTGAGCAGTTCTTC
V: TRBV13; J: TRBJ2-7; D: -; size: many; CDR3: CASSSDAKGAYEQYF; DNA: TGTGCCAGCAGCTCGGACGCTAAAGGGGCCTACGAGCAGTACTTC
V: TRBV28; J: TRBJ2-2; D: -; size: few; CDR3: CASRPRLAGGPDGELFFF; DNA: -
V: TRBV11-2; J: TRBJ2-2; D: -; size: many; CDR3: CASSRDGRGTGELFF; DNA: TGTGCCAGCAGCCGTGATGGGAGAGGCACCGGGGAGCTGTTTTTT
V: TRBV5-6; J: TRBJ2-5; D: -; size: -; CDR3: CATTGLTTRETQYF; DNA: TGTGCCACCACAGGGCTAACTACCCGAGAGACCCAGTACTTC
V: TRBV28; J: TRBJ2-7; D: -; size: once; CDR3: CASTHPGAGVSHEQYF; DNA: TGTGCCAGCACCCACCCGGGGGCGGGAGTTTCCCACGAGCAGTACTTC
V: TRBV18; J: TRBJ2-2; D: TRBD2; size: medium-sized; CDR3: CASSPGLFTGELFF; DNA: TGTGCCAGCTCACCGGGACTATTCACCGGGGAGCTGTTTTTT
V: TRBV3-1; J: TRBJ2-3; D: TRBD2; size: -; CDR3: CASSPGLAGASTDTQYF; DNA: TGTGCCAGCAGCCCGGGACTAGCGGGGGCCAGCACAGATACGCAGTATTTT
V: TRBV10-3; J: TRBJ2-7; D: -; size: -; CDR3: CAISDPIKTGHTSYEQYF; DNA: TGTGCCATCAGTGATCCTATAAAGACAGGACATACATCCTACGAGCAGTACTTC
V: TRBV27; J: TRBJ1-6; D: -; size: many; CDR3: CASSFRGTQNSPLHF; DNA: TGTGCCAGCAGTTTTAGGGGGACCCAAAATTCACCCCTCCACTTT
V: TRBV10-3; J: TRBJ1-6; D: TRBD1; size: many; CDR3: CAISGGQGEYSPLHF; DNA: TGTGCCATCAGTGGGGGACAGGGCGAGTACTCACCCCTCCACTTT
V: TRBV4-1; J: TRBJ2-3; D: -; size: many; CDR3: CASTWTLPGDTQYF; DNA: TGCGCCAGCACCTGGACCCTCCCCGGGGATACGCAGTATTTT
V: TRBV3-1; J: TRBJ2-2; D: -; size: -; CDR3: CASSQGSGTGELFF; DNA: TGTGCCAGCAGCCAAGGTAGCGGCACCGGGGAGCTGTTTTTT
V: TRBV18; J: TRBJ2-5; D: TRBD1; size: many; CDR3: CASSQTRDRGLETQYF; DNA: TGTGCCAGCTCACAAACCCGGGACAGGGGGCTAGAGACCCAGTACTTC
V: TRBV5-1; J: TRBJ2-1; D: -; size: -; CDR3: CASSLAVRNEQFF; DNA: TGCGCCAGCAGCTTGGCCGTTAGAAATGAGCAGTTCTTC
V: TRBV23-1; J: TRBJ2-7; D: TRBD2; size: medium-sized; CDR3: CASSPQLGGSGSSSYTNEQYF; DNA: TGCGCCAGCAGTCCACAACTTGGTGGTAGCGGGAGTTCCTCCTATACAAACGAGCAGTACTTC
V: TRBV28; J: TRBJ2-5; D: -; size: once; CDR3: CASISGVKTQYF; DNA: TGTGCCAGCATATCGGGGGTGAAGACCCAGTACTTC
V: TRBV6-2/TRBV6-3; J: TRBJ2-1; D: -; size: many; CDR3: CASSYWDISSYNEQFF; DNA: TGTGCCAGCAGTTACTGGGACATAAGCTCCTACAATGAGCAGTTCTTC